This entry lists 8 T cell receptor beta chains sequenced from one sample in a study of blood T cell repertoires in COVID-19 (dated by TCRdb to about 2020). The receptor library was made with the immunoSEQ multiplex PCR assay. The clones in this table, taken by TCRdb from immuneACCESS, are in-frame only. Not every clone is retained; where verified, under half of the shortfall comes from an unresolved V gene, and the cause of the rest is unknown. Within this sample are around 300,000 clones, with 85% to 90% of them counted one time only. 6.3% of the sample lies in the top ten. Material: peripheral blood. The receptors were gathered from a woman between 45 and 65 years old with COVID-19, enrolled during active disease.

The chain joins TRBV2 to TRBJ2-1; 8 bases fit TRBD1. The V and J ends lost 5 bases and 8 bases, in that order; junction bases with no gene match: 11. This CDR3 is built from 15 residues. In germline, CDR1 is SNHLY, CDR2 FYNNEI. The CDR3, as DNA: TGTGCCAGCAGTCGCGACAGGGGTATTGTTTATGAGCAGTTCTTC. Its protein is CASSRDRGIVYEQFF.

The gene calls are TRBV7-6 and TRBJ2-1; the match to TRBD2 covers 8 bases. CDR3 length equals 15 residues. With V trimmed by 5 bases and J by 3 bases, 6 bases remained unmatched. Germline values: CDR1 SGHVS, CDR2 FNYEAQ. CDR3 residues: CASSEAGARYNEQFF. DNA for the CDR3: TGTGCCAGCAGCGAAGCGGGAGCCCGCTACAATGAGCAGTTCTTC.

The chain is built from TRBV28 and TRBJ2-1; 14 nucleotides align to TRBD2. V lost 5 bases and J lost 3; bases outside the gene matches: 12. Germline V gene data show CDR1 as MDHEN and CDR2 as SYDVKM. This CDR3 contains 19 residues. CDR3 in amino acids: CASSRGLAGGLIGYNEQFF. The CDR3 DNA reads TGTGCCAGCAGTCGAGGACTAGCGGGAGGTTTAATAGGCTACAATGAGCAGTTCTTC. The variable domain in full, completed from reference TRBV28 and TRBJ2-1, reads DVKVTQSSRYLVKRTGEKVFLECVQDMDHENMFWYRQDPGLGLRLIYFSYDVKMKEKGDIPEGYSVSREKKERFSLILESASTNQTSMYLCASSRGLAGGLIGYNEQFFGPGTRLTVL.

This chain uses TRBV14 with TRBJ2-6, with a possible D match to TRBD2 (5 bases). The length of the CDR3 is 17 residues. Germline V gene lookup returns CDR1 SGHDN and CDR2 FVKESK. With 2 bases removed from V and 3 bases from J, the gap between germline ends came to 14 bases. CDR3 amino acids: CASSQRIGLNGANVLTF. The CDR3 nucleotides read TGTGCCAGCAGCCAAAGGATAGGACTGAATGGGGCCAACGTCCTGACTTTC.

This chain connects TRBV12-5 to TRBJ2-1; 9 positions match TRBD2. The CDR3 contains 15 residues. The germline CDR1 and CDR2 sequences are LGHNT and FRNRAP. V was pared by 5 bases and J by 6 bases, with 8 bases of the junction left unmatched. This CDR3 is CASGILAGYSNEQFF. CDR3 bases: TGTGCTAGTGGTATTCTAGCGGGGTACTCCAATGAGCAGTTCTTC.

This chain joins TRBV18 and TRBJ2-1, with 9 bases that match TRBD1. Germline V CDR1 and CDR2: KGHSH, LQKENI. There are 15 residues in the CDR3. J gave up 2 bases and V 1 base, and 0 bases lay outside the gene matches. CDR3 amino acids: CASSPRQGAYNEQFF. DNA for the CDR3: TGTGCCAGCTCACCACGACAGGGGGCCTACAATGAGCAGTTCTTC.

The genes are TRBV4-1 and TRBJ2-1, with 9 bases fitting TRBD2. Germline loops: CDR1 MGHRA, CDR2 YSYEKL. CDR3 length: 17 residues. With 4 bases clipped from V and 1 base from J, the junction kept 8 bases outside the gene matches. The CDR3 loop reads CASSLKSTSGSYNEQFF. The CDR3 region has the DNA TGCGCCAGCAGCCTTAAATCGACTAGCGGTTCCTACAATGAGCAGTTCTTC.

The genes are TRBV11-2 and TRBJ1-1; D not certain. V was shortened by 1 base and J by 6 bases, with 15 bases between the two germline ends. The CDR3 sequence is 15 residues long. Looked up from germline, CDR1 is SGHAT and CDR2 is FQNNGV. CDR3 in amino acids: CASSLVGLQVAEAFF. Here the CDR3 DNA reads TGTGCCAGCAGCTTAGTTGGGCTCCAAGTCGCTGAAGCTTTCTTT.